These 27 T cell receptor beta chains were sequenced from one sample in a study of blood T cell repertoires in COVID-19. Some clones are missing from TCRdb's copy, which holds only in-frame ones; the method was immunoSEQ multiplex PCR. The profile shows roughly 410,000 clones, 80% to 90% of them singletons. Source material: peripheral blood. These receptors were obtained from a man aged 35-49 years with acute or convalescent COVID-19.

The chain uses TRBV6-5 and TRBJ2-7; D gene uncertain. The germline V gene has CDR1 MNHEY and CDR2 SVGAGI. CDR3 length: 11 residues. Trimming shortened V by 2 bases and J by 6 bases, and 5 bases separated the two germline ends. The CDR3 bases are TGTGCCAGCAGTTACGGGCGCGAGCAGTACTTC. Protein: CASSYGREQYF.

This clone has just one count. This sequence joins TRBV9 and TRBJ1-2; possibly TRBD1 for D (6 bases). The CDR3 has 16 amino acids. Between the trimmed V and J ends, which lost 0 bases and 4 bases, there was a span of 16 bases. Germline assignment: CDR1 SGDLS and CDR2 YYNGEE. CDR3 DNA sequence: TGTGCCAGCAGCGTAGAGTTATACGGGACACCCTATGGCTACACCTTC. Amino acids: CASSVELYGTPYGYTF.

This CDR3 reads CASSHTEWGTDTQYF. Here the CDR3 DNA reads TGTGCCAGCAGCCATACGGAGTGGGGCACAGATACGCAGTATTTT. The rearrangement uses TRBV9 and TRBJ2-3, with D hard to call. Trimming took off 4 bases at V and 1 base at J, with 13 bases between the two ends. Germline V gives CDR1 SGDLS, CDR2 YYNGEE. The CDR3 runs to 15 residues.

The chain combines TRBV7-9 with TRBJ1-5, with D hard to call. The germline CDR1 and CDR2 sequences are SEHNR and FQNEAQ (reference sequence). This CDR3 contains 14 residues. V lost 0 bases and J 2 bases, leaving 5 bases between the germline ends. CDR3 in amino acids: CASSLASGNQPQHF. DNA for the CDR3: TGTGCCAGCAGCTTAGCGTCAGGCAATCAGCCCCAGCATTTT.

This chain uses TRBV27 with TRBJ1-4; D is unclear. Per germline, CDR1 MNHEY and CDR2 SMNVEV (reference sequence). V shed 7 bases and J shed 3 bases, with 15 bases lying between them. CDR3 length: 15 amino acids. CDR3 residues: CASTLSGFANEKLFF. The CDR3 coding sequence is TGTGCCAGCACCCTCTCAGGTTTTGCTAATGAAAAACTGTTTTTT.

This clone came up a few times. The chain combines TRBV29-1 with TRBJ2-5, with 8 nucleotides matching TRBD1. The CDR3 length is 15 residues. Germline V lookup: CDR1 SQVTM, CDR2 ANQGSEA. Losses at the gene ends were 2 bases for V and 5 bases for J; bases not matched to a gene: 10. The CDR3 loop reads CSVEMGTGAGETQYF. The CDR3 bases are TGCAGCGTTGAAATGGGGACAGGAGCCGGGGAGACCCAGTACTTC.

This rearrangement joins TRBV10-3 to TRBJ2-2; 7 bases match TRBD2. The length of the CDR3 is 15 residues. J lost 2 bases, V lost 2 bases, and 2 bases had no gene match. Germline CDR1 and CDR2: ENHRY and SYGVKD. The CDR3 region is CAISEASGNTGELFF. CDR3 DNA: TGTGCCATCAGTGAGGCTAGCGGAAACACCGGGGAGCTGTTTTTT.

The V and J genes are TRBV4-1 and TRBJ2-2; 7 bases line up with TRBD1. This CDR3 contains 16 residues. The junction had 8 bases not matched to a gene; V was cut back by 3 bases and J by 4 bases. CDR1 and CDR2 (germline): MGHRA, YSYEKL. The CDR3 DNA sequence: TGCGCCAGCAGCCAGGCCCCGGGACAGATCACCGGGGAGCTGTTTTTT. Translation gives CASSQAPGQITGELFF.

This chain joins TRBV4-2 and TRBJ2-7, with 11 bases fitting TRBD2. The junction had 13 bases not matched to a gene; V was cut back by 0 bases and J by 3 bases. Germline values: CDR1 LGHNA, CDR2 YNFKEQ. The CDR3 loop spans 19 amino acids. This CDR3 reads CASSQELHLAGGPDYEQYF. CDR3 bases: TGTGCCAGCAGCCAAGAACTACACCTAGCGGGGGGCCCCGACTACGAGCAGTACTTC.

This chain links TRBV3-1 (or the pseudogene TRBV3-2) with TRBJ1-2; D ambiguous. CDR1 is LGHDT and CDR2 is YNNKEL in the germline V gene (reference sequence). Trimming pared 0 bases from V and 4 bases from J, leaving 6 bases between. The CDR3 extends over 13 amino acids. The CDR3 here is CASSQDFGYGYTF. The CDR3 DNA reads TGTGCCAGCAGCCAAGATTTCGGCTATGGCTACACCTTC.

The rearrangement joins TRBV4-1 to TRBJ1-4, with D uncertain. Germline-derived CDR1 and CDR2 are MGHRA and YSYEKL. V was trimmed by 4 bases and J by 0 bases, leaving 9 bases between them. CDR3 length equals 15 residues. The DNA for the CDR3 is TGCGCCAGCAGCCGTCCGGGTACAACTAATGAAAAACTGTTTTTT. Protein product: CASSRPGTTNEKLFF.

A few counts support this clone. This chain connects TRBV4-2 to TRBJ1-2; D is ambiguous. The CDR3 spans 14 residues. V lost 2 bases and J 7 bases, leaving 14 bases between the germline ends. Per germline, CDR1 LGHNA and CDR2 YNFKEQ. The CDR3 coding sequence is TGTGCCAGCAGCCAAAGGGAGGGTGGTCCTGGCTACACCTTC. This codes for CASSQREGGPGYTF.

The chain joins TRBV5-8 to TRBJ1-4; D is unresolved. This CDR3 has 15 amino acids. Germline V gene sequence: CDR1 SGHTS, CDR2 YDEGEE. The V gene lost 2 bases and the J gene lost 6 bases, with 14 bases spanning the gap. This chain's CDR3 is CASSLSGVGYEKLFF. The CDR3 region has the DNA TGTGCCAGCAGCTTATCCGGGGTCGGGTATGAAAAACTGTTTTTT.

The chain is built from TRBV18 and TRBJ2-7; D might be TRBD1 (6 bases). The V gene lost 8 bases and the J gene lost 0 bases, with 11 bases spanning the gap. Per germline, CDR1 KGHSH and CDR2 LQKENI. CDR3 length equals 13 residues. DNA for the CDR3: TGTGCCAGCGGCGACAGGTCCTCCTACGAGCAGTACTTC. Translation: CASGDRSSYEQYF.

The V call is TRBV28, the J call TRBJ1-6; 10 bases match TRBD1. CDR3 length equals 15 residues. After removal of 2 bases from V and 8 bases from J, the junction contained 3 bases not matched to a gene. Germline V gene sequence: CDR1 MDHEN, CDR2 SYDVKM. The CDR3 reads CASSLTGQGYSPLHF. CDR3 DNA sequence: TGTGCCAGCAGTTTAACGGGACAGGGGTATTCACCCCTCCACTTT. Supplemented by reference TRBV28 and TRBJ1-6, the full variable domain reads DVKVTQSSRYLVKRTGEKVFLECVQDMDHENMFWYRQDPGLGLRLIYFSYDVKMKEKGDIPEGYSVSREKKERFSLILESASTNQTSMYLCASSLTGQGYSPLHFGNGTRLTVT.

This clone appeared a single time. The chain uses TRBV9 and TRBJ1-2; 10 bases are a match to TRBD1. CDR1 and CDR2 (germline): SGDLS, YYNGEE. The length of the CDR3 is 15 residues. V lost 6 bases, J lost 2 bases, and 7 bases stayed unmatched. In nucleotides, the CDR3 is TGTGCCAGCAAGTCCGAGACAGGGGGCAACTATGGCTACACCTTC. Residues: CASKSETGGNYGYTF. Variable domain in full (rest from reference TRBV9 and TRBJ1-2): DSGVTQTPKHLITATGQRVTLRCSPRSGDLSVYWYQQSLDQGLQFLIQYYNGEERAKGNILERFSAQQFPDLHSELNLSSLELGDSALYFCASKSETGGNYGYTFGSGTRLTVV.

The chain recombines TRBV7-2 with TRBJ1-6, with D possibly matching TRBD1 (6 bases). Germline V CDR1 and CDR2: SGHTA, FQGNSA. V was trimmed by 5 bases and J by 7 bases, leaving 15 bases between them. This CDR3 spans 15 amino acids. The CDR3 is CASSPVWGRNSPLHF. The CDR3 nucleotides read TGTGCCAGCAGCCCCGTGTGGGGGCGGAATTCACCCCTCCACTTT. Combining the CDR3 with reference TRBV7-2 and TRBJ1-6 gives the whole variable domain GAGVSQSPSNKVTEKGKDVELRCDPISGHTALYWYRQSLGQGLEFLIYFQGNSAPDKSGLPSDRFSAERTGGSVSTLTIQRTQQEDSAVYLCASSPVWGRNSPLHFGNGTRLTVT.

This sequence joins TRBV7-6 and TRBJ1-2; 11 bases are shared with TRBD1. CDR3 length: 15 residues. The V gene end was trimmed by 5 bases and the J gene end by 7 bases; junction bases not matched to a gene: 9. Germline assignment: CDR1 SGHVS and CDR2 FNYEAQ. CDR3 DNA sequence: TGTGCCAGCAGCGCTGGACAGGGGGCAGTAGGTGGCTACACCTTC. It encodes CASSAGQGAVGGYTF.

The V and J genes are TRBV11-2 and TRBJ2-3; 9 bases fit TRBD2. J gave up 5 bases and V 1 base, and 4 bases lay outside the gene matches. The CDR3 contains 15 residues. Germline CDR1 and CDR2: SGHAT and FQNNGV. The CDR3 DNA is TGTGCCAGCAGCTTAGCGGCGGGAGGGCAAGATACGCAGTATTTT. Its translation: CASSLAAGGQDTQYF.

The chain has TRBV7-2 and TRBJ1-1; unclear D gene. Between the trimmed V and J ends, which lost 1 base and 5 bases, there was a span of 8 bases. The CDR3 length is 13 residues. Looked up from germline, CDR1 is SGHTA and CDR2 is FQGNSA. CDR3 nucleotides: TGTGCCAGCAGCTTAGGGCGGTTTACTGAAGCTTTCTTT. Protein sequence: CASSLGRFTEAFF.

The chain recombines TRBV28 with TRBJ1-1; D unclear. The germline V and J ends were trimmed by 5 bases and 10 bases, with 17 bases remaining between them. The CDR3 spans 13 residues. Germline CDR1 reads MDHEN; CDR2 reads SYDVKM. The chain's CDR3 is CASSEIGELGAFF. The CDR3 DNA follows: TGTGCCAGCAGTGAGATCGGGGAATTGGGAGCTTTCTTT.

This sequence joins TRBV12-3 or TRBV12-4 and TRBJ2-1; D might be TRBD2 (6 bases). Trimming shortened V by 5 bases and J by 8 bases, and 10 bases separated the two germline ends. CDR3 length: 12 residues. Here the CDR3 DNA reads TGTGCCAGCAGTCCCAGGAGGGATGAGCAGTTCTTC. Its translation: CASSPRRDEQFF.

V is TRBV5-1 and J is TRBJ2-5; D is possibly TRBD2 (6 bases). V dropped 4 bases and J dropped 4 bases, with 17 bases sitting between them. Germline values: CDR1 SGHRS, CDR2 YFSETQ. The CDR3 spans 15 residues. The CDR3 sequence: CASSRGGTGRETQYF. For the CDR3, the DNA is TGCGCCAGCAGCCGGGGAGGTACCGGGAGAGAGACCCAGTACTTC.

This clone was detected once. The chain carries TRBV19 and TRBJ1-5; TRBD1 matches at 8 bases. Trimming at V came to 4 bases and at J to 1 base, leaving 12 bases not matched to a gene. Germline loops: CDR1 LNHDA, CDR2 SQIVND (reference sequence). The CDR3 is 18 residues long. CDR3: CASSTEDRAWRSNQPQHF. CDR3 coding DNA: TGTGCCAGTAGTACCGAGGACAGGGCCTGGCGAAGCAATCAGCCCCAGCATTTT.

The V gene is TRBV18, the J gene TRBJ1-2; 8 bases align to TRBD1. The germline gives CDR1 KGHSH, CDR2 LQKENI. The CDR3 sequence is 14 residues long. The V segment lost 2 bases and the J segment 7 bases; nucleotides outside the gene matches: 6. CDR3 loop: CASSPLGQEGGYTF. Here the CDR3 DNA reads TGTGCCAGCTCACCATTGGGACAGGAGGGTGGCTACACCTTC.

J is TRBJ1-5 and V is TRBV18, with unresolved D. This CDR3 spans 15 amino acids. Trimming left V 6 bases short and J 3 bases short, with 15 bases between. CDR1 and CDR2 (germline): KGHSH, LQKENI. The CDR3 protein is CASSPGGSYNQPQHF. In nucleotides, the CDR3 is TGTGCCAGCTCCCCCGGCGGCTCCTACAATCAGCCCCAGCATTTT. The entire variable domain, with the rest obtained from reference TRBV18 and TRBJ1-5, is as follows: NAGVMQNPRHLVRRRGQEARLRCSPMKGHSHVYWYRQLPEEGLKFMVYLQKENIIDESGMPKERFSAEFPKEGPSILRIQQVVRGDSAAYFCASSPGGSYNQPQHFGDGTRLSIL.

The chain carries TRBV4-1 and TRBJ2-1; a possible D gene is TRBD2 (7 bases). Trimming left V 3 bases short and J 7 bases short, with 25 bases between. This CDR3 has 18 amino acids. Germline V gives CDR1 MGHRA, CDR2 YSYEKL. The CDR3 DNA follows: TGCGCCAGCAGCCAGGCCATCGTGGGAGGGCAGGGGAGGAATGAGCAGTTCTTC. Translated: CASSQAIVGGQGRNEQFF.